The rows below give T cell receptor beta chains drawn from one sample of a study of blood T cell repertoires in COVID-19. Data came from immunoSEQ multiplex PCR; TCRdb stores just in-frame clones and leaves some out. This table has 380,000 or so clones, roughly 87% appearing once. The material sequenced was PBMCs or T cells enriched from blood (not recorded which). All receptors derive from a woman aged 40-49 years with acute COVID-19. Both conserved end residues are part of each CDR3. The D gene is left open where the match is weak. Clone size, where shown, is once, few, many, or a class for clones that have expanded.

D: .; size: .; V: TRBV5-1; J: TRBJ2-3; DNA: TGCGCCAGCAGCCCAGCGGTGTCTGGCACAGATACGCAGTATTTT; CDR3: CASSPAVSGTDTQYF
D: TRBD1; size: .; V: TRBV7-2; J: TRBJ2-6; DNA: TGTGCCAGCAGCTTTAACCTGGGACAGTTAGGGGCCAACGTCCTGACTTTC; CDR3: CASSFNLGQLGANVLTF
D: .; size: .; V: TRBV5-1; J: TRBJ2-2; DNA: TGCGCCAGCAGCTTGGTACCGGGGGCGAACACCGGGGAGCTGTTTTTT; CDR3: CASSLVPGANTGELFF
D: TRBD1; size: .; V: TRBV10-3; J: TRBJ1-1; DNA: TGTGCCATCAGTGAGTCGGGACAGGGGGCCACTGAAGCTTTCTTT; CDR3: CAISESGQGATEAFF
D: TRBD1; size: .; V: TRBV18; J: TRBJ1-2; DNA: TGTGCCAGCTCACCCGCGGGACAGGCACTGGGCTACACCTTC; CDR3: CASSPAGQALGYTF
D: .; size: .; V: TRBV12-3/TRBV12-4; J: TRBJ1-1; DNA: TGTGCCAGCCACAGGGACATGAACACTGAAGCTTTCTTT; CDR3: CASHRDMNTEAFF
D: TRBD1; size: .; V: TRBV11-2; J: TRBJ1-2; DNA: TGTGCCAGCAGCTTAGAACGGCAGGGGGATGGCTACACCTTC; CDR3: CASSLERQGDGYTF
D: TRBD1; size: .; V: TRBV6-5; J: TRBJ1-2; DNA: TGTGCCAGCAGCCGCGGACAGGGCTATGGCTACACCTTC; CDR3: CASSRGQGYGYTF
D: .; size: .; V: TRBV6-5; J: TRBJ2-2; DNA: TGTGCCAGCAGTTACCGCAGGCTGGCCGCCACCGGGGAGCTGTTTTTT; CDR3: CASSYRRLAATGELFF
D: TRBD1; size: .; V: TRBV7-9; J: TRBJ1-4; DNA: TGTGCCAGCAGCTTCCTTACAGGGGGCTCGTCTAATGAAAAACTGTTTTTT; CDR3: CASSFLTGGSSNEKLFF
D: TRBD1; size: .; V: TRBV5-6; J: TRBJ2-5; DNA: TGTGCCAGCAGCTTTCCAGGACAGGCGCGGAGGGAGACCCAGTACTTC; CDR3: CASSFPGQARRETQYF
D: TRBD2; size: once; V: TRBV9; J: TRBJ2-3; DNA: TGTGCCAGCAGCGTAGGGCCGGGGACTAGCGGAAAAGATACGCAGTATTTT; CDR3: CASSVGPGTSGKDTQYF
D: .; size: few; V: TRBV7-2; J: TRBJ1-1; DNA: TGTGCCAGCAGCTTAGAAGGGGGGGCTGTCGCGAACACTGAAGCTTTCTTT; CDR3: CASSLEGGAVANTEAFF
D: TRBD1; size: once; V: TRBV27; J: TRBJ1-1; DNA: TGTGCCAGCAGCCACAGGGGAGGGAACACTGAAGCTTTCTTT; CDR3: CASSHRGGNTEAFF
D: .; size: .; V: TRBV7-6; J: TRBJ1-2; DNA: TGTGCCAGCAGCTCGGGGGGGGGCCTCTCCTATGGCTACACCTTC; CDR3: CASSSGGGLSYGYTF
D: TRBD2; size: .; V: TRBV20-1; J: TRBJ2-1; DNA: TGCAGTGCTGGTGACTCTTGGTGGTCTAGCGGGGGGCCTAGCTCCTACAATGAGCAGTTCTTC; CDR3: CSAGDSWWSSGGPSSYNEQFF
D: .; size: once; V: TRBV6-5; J: TRBJ1-6; DNA: TGTGCCAGTACCAACAGGGCTTCCTATAATTCACCCCTCCACTTT; CDR3: CASTNRASYNSPLHF
D: .; size: .; V: TRBV28; J: TRBJ1-5; DNA: TGTGCCAGCAGACCAAACACAGGGCTCAATCAGCCCCAGCATTTT; CDR3: CASRPNTGLNQPQHF
D: TRBD1; size: .; V: TRBV5-1; J: TRBJ1-5; DNA: TGCGCCAGCAGCCTAGGGACAGGGCGGGCACAGCCCCAGCATTTT; CDR3: CASSLGTGRAQPQHF
D: TRBD1; size: once; V: TRBV14; J: TRBJ2-7; DNA: TGTGCCAGCAGACGGGACAGAGACTCCTACGAGCAGTACTTC; CDR3: CASRRDRDSYEQYF
D: .; size: few; V: TRBV5-1; J: TRBJ1-1; DNA: TGCGCCAGCAGCTTCGGGGGGAACACTGAAGCTTTCTTT; CDR3: CASSFGGNTEAFF
D: .; size: .; V: TRBV2; J: TRBJ1-2; DNA: TGTGCCAGCACCGACAGGAGTAAAGGCTACACCTTC; CDR3: CASTDRSKGYTF
D: TRBD2; size: .; V: TRBV7-7; J: TRBJ2-3; DNA: TGTGCCAGCAGCAAGACTAGCGGCTTGACAGATACGCAGTATTTT; CDR3: CASSKTSGLTDTQYF
D: .; size: once; V: TRBV14; J: TRBJ1-5; DNA: TGTGCCAGCAGCTCCGGGGGGCATGGCAATCAGCCCCAGCATTTT; CDR3: CASSSGGHGNQPQHF
D: .; size: .; V: TRBV11-3; J: TRBJ1-3; DNA: TGTGCCAGCAGTTCTGGCTCCACTGGAAACACCATATATTTT; CDR3: CASSSGSTGNTIYF
D: TRBD2; size: once; V: TRBV9; J: TRBJ2-7; DNA: TGTGCCAGCAGCGTAGGGGGACTAGCGGGTGGCGAGCAGTACTTC; CDR3: CASSVGGLAGGEQYF
D: TRBD1; size: .; V: TRBV19; J: TRBJ2-2; DNA: TGTGCCAGCTGGGACAGGGGGCATGGACGATCGAACACCGGGGAGCTGTTTTTT; CDR3: CASWDRGHGRSNTGELFF
D: TRBD1; size: once; V: TRBV12-3/TRBV12-4; J: TRBJ1-5; DNA: TGTGCCAGCAGCAGGGACAGGGGTCAGCCCCAGCATTTT; CDR3: CASSRDRGQPQHF
D: .; size: .; V: TRBV29-1; J: TRBJ2-7; DNA: TGCAGCGCCGCGCTCCGTGGTGACGAGCAGTACTTC; CDR3: CSAALRGDEQYF
D: TRBD2; size: .; V: TRBV6-5; J: TRBJ2-3; DNA: TGTGCCAGCAGTTACCAGACTAGCCCAGATACGCAGTATTTT; CDR3: CASSYQTSPDTQYF
D: TRBD2; size: .; V: TRBV7-9; J: TRBJ2-3; DNA: TGTGCCAGCAGCTTAGGTTTTACTAGCGGGGGGGCAGATACGCAGTATTTT; CDR3: CASSLGFTSGGADTQYF
D: TRBD2; size: .; V: TRBV9; J: TRBJ2-5; DNA: TGTGCCAGCAGCGCCCTCCCGGGGGGGGAGACCCAGTACTTC; CDR3: CASSALPGGETQYF
D: .; size: .; V: TRBV14; J: TRBJ2-7; DNA: TGTGCCAGCAGCGGAACCCGCGGGGGCGACGAGCAGTACTTC; CDR3: CASSGTRGGDEQYF
D: .; size: .; V: TRBV19; J: TRBJ2-2; DNA: TGTGCCAGTAGTATTAGCGGTACCACCGGGGAGCTGTTTTTT; CDR3: CASSISGTTGELFF
D: .; size: .; V: TRBV5-1; J: TRBJ2-2; DNA: TGCGCCAGCCCCCAGGAGAACACCGGGGAGCTGTTTTTT; CDR3: CASPQENTGELFF
D: .; size: .; V: TRBV2; J: TRBJ2-5; DNA: TGTGCCAGCAGTGTATCCGGGTTCCAAGAGACCCAGTACTTC; CDR3: CASSVSGFQETQYF
D: .; size: .; V: TRBV5-1; J: TRBJ1-6; DNA: TGCGCCAGCAGCGGAGGGAGCTCCTATAATTCACCCCTCCACTTT; CDR3: CASSGGSSYNSPLHF
D: .; size: .; V: TRBV2; J: TRBJ2-7; DNA: TGTGCCAGCAGAAGCCGGGACATTACCTACGAGCAGTACTTC; CDR3: CASRSRDITYEQYF
D: TRBD1; size: .; V: TRBV11-1; J: TRBJ2-5; DNA: TGTGCCAGCAGCACAGGACGGGACAGGTATGGGCAGACCCAGTACTTC; CDR3: CASSTGRDRYGQTQYF
D: TRBD1; size: .; V: TRBV15; J: TRBJ2-1; DNA: TGTGCCACCAGCGACCGGGACAGGGGGTACAATGAGCAGTTCTTC; CDR3: CATSDRDRGYNEQFF
D: .; size: .; V: TRBV15; J: TRBJ1-4; DNA: TGTGCCACCAGCAGACCGAATGAAAAACTGTTTTTT; CDR3: CATSRPNEKLFF
D: TRBD1; size: .; V: TRBV3-1/TRBV3-2; J: TRBJ2-7; DNA: TGTGCCAGCAGCCGCCGGGACAGCTCCTACGAGCAGTACTTC; CDR3: CASSRRDSSYEQYF
D: TRBD1; size: .; V: TRBV27; J: TRBJ2-7; DNA: TGTGCCAGCAGTCCACACTCCCCGGGACAGGGCACCTACGAGCAGTACTTC; CDR3: CASSPHSPGQGTYEQYF
D: TRBD1; size: .; V: TRBV7-2; J: TRBJ1-1; DNA: TGTGCCAGCAGCCCCGGCCGGGACAGGGTACCGTTTAGGCGAGCTTTCTTT; CDR3: CASSPGRDRVPFRRAFF
D: TRBD1; size: .; V: TRBV6-6; J: TRBJ1-2; DNA: TGTGCCAGCAGTTATTCCGGGACAGGGAATGGCTACACCTTC; CDR3: CASSYSGTGNGYTF
D: TRBD1; size: .; V: TRBV7-9; J: TRBJ1-2; DNA: TGTGCCAGCAGTCGACAGGGGTGGGACTATGGCTACACCTTC; CDR3: CASSRQGWDYGYTF
D: .; size: .; V: TRBV5-1; J: TRBJ2-5; DNA: TGCGCCAGCAGCTTGCTGCCAGCCCGGGGGCAAGAGACCCAGTACTTC; CDR3: CASSLLPARGQETQYF
D: .; size: .; V: TRBV6-5; J: TRBJ1-6; DNA: TGTGCCAGCAGCGATGGTACAGGGTTTGCACCCCTCCACTTT; CDR3: CASSDGTGFAPLHF
D: .; size: .; V: TRBV15; J: TRBJ2-7; DNA: TGTGCCACCAGCGGATTACCCGACAGTACCTACGAGCAGTACTTC; CDR3: CATSGLPDSTYEQYF
D: .; size: .; V: TRBV27; J: TRBJ2-2; DNA: TGTGCCAGCACTACTAACGCGGGGGAGCTGTTTTTT; CDR3: CASTTNAGELFF
D: .; size: .; V: TRBV7-9; J: TRBJ1-5; DNA: TGTGCCAGCAGCCAAGGGGGTTCTCCCCAGCATTTT; CDR3: CASSQGGSPQHF
D: .; size: once; V: TRBV3-1/TRBV3-2; J: TRBJ2-7; DNA: TGTGCCAGCAGCCAAGTCGGGAGTGGGTCCTACGAGCAGTACTTC; CDR3: CASSQVGSGSYEQYF
D: .; size: .; V: TRBV19; J: TRBJ1-5; DNA: TGTGCCAGTAGTATTGGGCGTAATCAGCCCCAGCATTTT; CDR3: CASSIGRNQPQHF
D: TRBD2; size: .; V: TRBV20-1; J: TRBJ2-1; DNA: TGCAGTGCTAGTAGACTAGCGGGGGGGACCTCCTACAATGAGCAGTTCTTC; CDR3: CSASRLAGGTSYNEQFF
D: .; size: few; V: TRBV5-1; J: TRBJ2-2; DNA: TGCGCCACCAACCCTCTTGGCGGGGGCTCCACCGGGGAGCTGTTTTTT; CDR3: CATNPLGGGSTGELFF
D: .; size: .; V: TRBV6-5; J: TRBJ2-6; DNA: TGTGCCAGCAGGCGGGCTGGGGCCAACGTCCTGACTTTC; CDR3: CASRRAGANVLTF
D: TRBD1; size: .; V: TRBV19; J: TRBJ1-2; DNA: TGTGCCAGTAGTGCCCGGGACAGGGGACATGGCTACACCTTC; CDR3: CASSARDRGHGYTF